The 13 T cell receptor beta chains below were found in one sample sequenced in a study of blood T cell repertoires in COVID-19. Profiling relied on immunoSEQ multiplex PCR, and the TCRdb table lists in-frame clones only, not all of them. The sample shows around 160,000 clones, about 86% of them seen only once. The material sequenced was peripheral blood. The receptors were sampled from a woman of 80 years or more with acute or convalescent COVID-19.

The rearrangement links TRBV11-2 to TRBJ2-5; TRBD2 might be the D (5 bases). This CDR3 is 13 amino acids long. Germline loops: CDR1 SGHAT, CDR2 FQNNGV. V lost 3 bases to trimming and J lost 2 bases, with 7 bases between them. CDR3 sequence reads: CASSLWRQETQYF. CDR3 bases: TGTGCCAGCAGCTTGTGGAGGCAAGAGACCCAGTACTTC.

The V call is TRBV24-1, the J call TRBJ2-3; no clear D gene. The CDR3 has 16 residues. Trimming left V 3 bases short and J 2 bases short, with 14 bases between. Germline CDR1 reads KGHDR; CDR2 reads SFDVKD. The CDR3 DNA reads TGTGCCACCAGTGATCGCGGTCACGGTTACACAGATACGCAGTATTTT. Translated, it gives CATSDRGHGYTDTQYF.

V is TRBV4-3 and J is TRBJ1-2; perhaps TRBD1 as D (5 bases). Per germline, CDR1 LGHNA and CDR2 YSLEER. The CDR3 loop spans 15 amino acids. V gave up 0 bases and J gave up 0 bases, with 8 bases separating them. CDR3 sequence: CASSQDTGTNYGYTF. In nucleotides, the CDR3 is TGCGCCAGCAGCCAAGATACAGGTACTAACTATGGCTACACCTTC.

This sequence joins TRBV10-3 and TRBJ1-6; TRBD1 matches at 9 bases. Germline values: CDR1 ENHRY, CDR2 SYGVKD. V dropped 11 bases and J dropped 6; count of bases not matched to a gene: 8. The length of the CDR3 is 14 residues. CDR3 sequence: CASTGGDLNSPLHF. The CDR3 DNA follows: TGTGCCTCTACAGGGGGCGACCTTAATTCACCCCTCCACTTT.

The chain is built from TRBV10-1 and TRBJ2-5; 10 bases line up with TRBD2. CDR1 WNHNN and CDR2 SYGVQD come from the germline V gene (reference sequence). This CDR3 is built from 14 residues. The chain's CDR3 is CATASGRAGETQYF. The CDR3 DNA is TGCGCTACAGCGAGCGGGAGGGCCGGAGAGACCCAGTACTTC.

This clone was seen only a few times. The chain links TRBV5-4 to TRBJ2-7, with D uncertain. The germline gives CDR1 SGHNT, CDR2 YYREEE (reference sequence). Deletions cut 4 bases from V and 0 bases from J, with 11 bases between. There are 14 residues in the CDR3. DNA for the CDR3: TGTGCCAGCAGCAGCGACCGATACTCCTACGAGCAGTACTTC. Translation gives CASSSDRYSYEQYF.

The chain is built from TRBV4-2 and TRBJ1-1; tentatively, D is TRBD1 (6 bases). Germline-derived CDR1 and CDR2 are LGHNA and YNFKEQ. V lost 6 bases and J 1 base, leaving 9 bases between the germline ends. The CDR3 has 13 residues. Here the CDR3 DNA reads TGTGCCAGCAGACAGGACAGGAACACTGAAGCTTTCTTT. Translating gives CASRQDRNTEAFF.

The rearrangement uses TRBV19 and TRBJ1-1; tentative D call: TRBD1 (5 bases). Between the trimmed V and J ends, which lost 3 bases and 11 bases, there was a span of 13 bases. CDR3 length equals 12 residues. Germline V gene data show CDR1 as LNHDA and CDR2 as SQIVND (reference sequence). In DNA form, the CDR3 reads TGTGCCAGTAGTATCGGGGGACGAAGGGCTTTCTTT. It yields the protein CASSIGGRRAFF.

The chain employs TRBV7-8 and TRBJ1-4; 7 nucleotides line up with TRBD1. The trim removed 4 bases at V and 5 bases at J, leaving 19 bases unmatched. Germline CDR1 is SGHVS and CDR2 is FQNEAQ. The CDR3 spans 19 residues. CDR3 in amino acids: CASSSTERQGFWGNEKLFF. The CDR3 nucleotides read TGTGCCAGCAGCTCCACCGAAAGACAGGGTTTCTGGGGGAATGAAAAACTGTTTTTT.

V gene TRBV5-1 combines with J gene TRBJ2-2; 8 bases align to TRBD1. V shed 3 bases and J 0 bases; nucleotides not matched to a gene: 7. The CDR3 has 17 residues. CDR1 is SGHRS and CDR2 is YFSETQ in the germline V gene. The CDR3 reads CASSSTGGGPNTGELFF. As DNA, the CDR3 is TGCGCCAGCAGCTCCACAGGGGGAGGTCCGAACACCGGGGAGCTGTTTTTT.

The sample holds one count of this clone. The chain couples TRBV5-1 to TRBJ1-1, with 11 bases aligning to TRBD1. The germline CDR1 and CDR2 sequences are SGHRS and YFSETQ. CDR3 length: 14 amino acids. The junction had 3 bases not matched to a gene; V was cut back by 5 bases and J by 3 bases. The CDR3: CASSPGQGDTEAFF. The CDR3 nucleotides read TGCGCCAGCAGTCCGGGACAGGGGGACACTGAAGCTTTCTTT.

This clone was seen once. Here the CDR3 reads CASRKAGGLYNEQFF. The CDR3 nucleotides read TGTGCCAGCAGAAAAGCGGGAGGCCTCTACAATGAGCAGTTCTTC. This sequence joins TRBV2 and TRBJ2-1; 9 nucleotides line up with TRBD2. The CDR3 has 15 amino acids. The V and J ends lost 6 bases and 3 bases, in that order; junction bases with no gene match: 6. Germline CDR1 is SNHLY and CDR2 is FYNNEI.

CDR3 residues: CASSLFPREASYNEQFF. The CDR3 bases are TGTGCCAGCAGCTTATTCCCCCGAGAGGCATCCTACAATGAGCAGTTCTTC. The chain couples TRBV7-3 to TRBJ2-1, with D unclear. V was shortened by 2 bases and J by 1 base, with 15 bases between the two germline ends. This CDR3 contains 17 residues. The V gene's germline CDR1 is SGHTA and CDR2 FQGTGA.